This is a list of T cell receptor beta chains from one sample in a study of vaccination and CD4 T cells after COVID-19. Their specific antigens are unknown. TCRdb reprocessed the PCR reads via MiXCR and lists one record per CDR3 protein. The sample includes over 10,000 distinct CDR3 sequences, around three fifths of them seen just once. Sample: CD4+ T cells from blood, cultured in vitro. These receptors all come from a human donor who had recovered from COVID-19. The conserved cysteine and the conserved F or W are not part of the CDR3 here. Each record gives: V gene, J gene, CDR3 protein.

>TRBV7-2|TRBJ2-2
ASTTDTGELF
>TRBV6-4|TRBJ1-6
ASSDPGQASPH
>TRBV24-1|TRBJ2-7
ATSDTGTAAYEQY
>TRBV6-2/TRBV6-3|TRBJ2-3
ASSYSSEGDTQY
>TRBV6-5|TRBJ1-5
ASSYSTRDRTLVLNQPQH
>TRBV12-3/TRBV12-4|TRBJ1-5
ASSVTFSNQPQH
>TRBV10-3|TRBJ2-7
AISEGQGTLGEQY
>TRBV20-1|TRBJ2-5
SAREFGLAGETQY
>TRBV11-1|TRBJ2-7
ASSPRKTGVNDEQY
>TRBV6-1|TRBJ2-5
ASSEGTSGPQETQY
>TRBV20-1|TRBJ2-1
SARDVAGGGSYNEQF
>TRBV2|TRBJ2-5
ASSEALGPQETQY
>TRBV11-3|TRBJ2-2
ASSLGRTGELF
>TRBV20-1|TRBJ2-7
SASTGYGVDYEQY
>TRBV11-2|TRBJ2-7
ASSLVDGRSY
>TRBV6-4|TRBJ2-1
ASSDSAGGMDEQF
>TRBV20-1|TRBJ2-1
SALGGLAGYEQF
>TRBV6-1|TRBJ1-5
ASRNTSRGRRNQPQH
>TRBV12-1|TRBJ1-2
ASSLTIPASGTKLRGYT